This TCR beta chain is drawn from a study of blood T cell repertoires in COVID-19. About the research overall: From the United States, Italy and Spain came samples of acute and convalescent COVID-19. PBMCs, B-cell-depleted T cells, or T cells provided the cDNA or gDNA that made up the material.

The study assigned cohorts using participant-reported clinical history. Before being deemed recovered, Cohort 3 donors had two negative PCRs, clearance, or symptom resolution. Some clones are missing from TCRdb's copy, which holds only in-frame ones; the method was immunoSEQ multiplex PCR. The sample includes some 250,000 clones, approximately 90% of them seen just once. CDR1 and CDR2 from the germline V gene are MGHDK and SYGVNS. V was trimmed by 4 bases and J by 1 base, leaving 7 bases between them. CDR3 length: 13 amino acids. Source material: PBMCs or T cells enriched from blood (not recorded which). The chain combines TRBV25-1 with TRBJ1-1, with D perhaps TRBD1 (6 bases). The sequence was collected from a man aged 40-49 years who had recovered from COVID-19. CDR3 in amino acids: CASSAGQNTEAFF. The CDR3 DNA reads TGTGCCAGCAGTGCGGGACAGAACACTGAAGCTTTCTTT.